This T cell receptor (beta chain) was profiled in a study of CD8+ T cells in alopecia areata. The study, taken as a whole, reports: Scalp repertoires also include resident alphabeta T cells from normal skin. A great number of expanded lesional clones endured in scalp and blood during tofacitinib. Significant decreases in scalp clonality and expanded CD8+ clones followed tofacitinib treatment.

It was cDNA, reverse transcribed from extracted RNA, that served as the sequencing template. Sequenced by immunoSEQ multiplex PCR; TCRdb stores in-frame clones only, minus some. The sample shows under 250,000 clones, more than 45% of them seen only once. Treatment specified: oral pan-JAK inhibitor, 5-10 mg twice daily. Note on this clone: As yet, its antigen is unknown.

V lost 2 bases and J 4 bases, leaving 13 bases between the germline ends. The CDR3 spans 14 residues. CDR1 and CDR2 from the germline V gene are SGDLS and YYNGEE. The V call is TRBV9, the J call TRBJ2-7; D is possibly TRBD1 (6 bases). The source material was CD4+ T cells sorted from blood, sampled at week 4, from a patient treated with tofacitinib. This TCR derives from a human donor with alopecia areata. CDR3 loop: CASSVRERGYEQYF. CDR3 DNA sequence: TGTGCCAGCAGCGTGAGGGAGAGGGGGTACGAGCAGTACTTC.